The present TCR beta chain was sequenced within a study of T cells in Graves' hyperthyroidism and ophthalmopathy. Notes on this clonotype: A junction end diverges from the germline sequence, so it may reflect a read error.

Amplified regions were TCR beta CDR3 sequences from RNA transcripts. TCR CDR3 underwent first-round RT-PCR with the HTBI primer set. Each CDR3 protein gets one entry after TCRdb re-called the multiplex PCR reads with MiXCR. The repertoire holds around 56,000 distinct CDR3 sequences, 53% seen once, with approximately 3.3% in the top ten. The sequencing sample was made of blood. This receptor was obtained from a woman aged 60-75 years with Graves' ophthalmopathy.

The CDR3, as DNA: TGTGTCAGCAGCCAAGCGGGACAGGGGTGCACTGAAGCTTTCTTT. Amino acids: CVSSQAGQGCTEAFF. This chain connects TRBV3-1 to TRBJ1-1, with TRBD1 identical over 10 bases. The CDR3 is 15 residues long. Germline CDR1 is LGHDT and CDR2 is YNNKEL (reference sequence).